Listed here are 23 T cell receptor beta chains from one sample, sequenced in a study of T-cell reconstitution after alpha-beta-depleted transplantation in children. It was with unique molecular identifiers that the TCRbeta library was prepared. One entry per CDR3 protein, called by TCRdb with MiXCR from the PCR reads. The table shows about 980,000 distinct CDR3 sequences, with 25% to 30% occurring only once. The sample in question was PBMCs, mostly from graft donor cells, obtained 360 days after TCRalphabeta/CD19-depleted stem cell transplant. These receptors all come from a boy younger than two who had a stem cell transplant for SCID, so the T cells may come from the graft donor.

This clonotype was counted between two and nine times. This chain joins TRBV5-1 and TRBJ2-7; TRBD1 agrees at 9 bases. CDR1 is SGHRS, CDR2 YFSETQ, per germline. V trimming: 6 bases; J trimming: 5 bases; junction bases outside the gene matches: 21. CDR3 length: 18 residues. The CDR3 is CASTLTATGGKPLDEQYF. The CDR3 DNA is TGCGCCAGCACCCTTACGGCGACAGGGGGAAAACCCCTAGACGAGCAGTACTTC.

This clonotype was counted between two and nine times. The V and J genes are TRBV15 and TRBJ2-1, with D tentatively TRBD2 (7 bases). The CDR3 is 17 amino acids. With 0 bases removed from V and 6 bases from J, the gap between germline ends came to 18 bases. The V gene's germline CDR1 is LNHNV and CDR2 YYDKDF (reference sequence). The CDR3 is CATSRDWGGATANEQFF. The CDR3 DNA sequence: TGTGCCACCAGCAGAGATTGGGGGGGCGCCACGGCCAATGAGCAGTTCTTC.

The chain carries TRBV10-3 and TRBJ2-3; D gene ambiguous. Germline V gene lookup returns CDR1 ENHRY and CDR2 SYGVKD. The CDR3 has 14 residues. Trimming cost V 0 bases and J 2 bases, with 6 bases left between them. The CDR3 here is CAISESIFTDTQYF. The CDR3 nucleotides read TGTGCCATCAGTGAGTCTATATTCACAGATACGCAGTATTTT.

The V call is TRBV15, the J call TRBJ2-7; 9 bases are shared with TRBD1. J lost 1 base, V lost 2 bases, and 3 bases had no gene match. The CDR3 has 15 residues. CDR1 and CDR2 (germline): LNHNV, YYDKDF (reference sequence). The CDR3 DNA is TGTGCCACCAGCAGACAGGGACAGGGTTCCTACGAGCAGTACTTC. It encodes CATSRQGQGSYEQYF.

This clonotype turned up a few times. This rearrangement joins TRBV4-3 to TRBJ2-1; 8 bases agree with TRBD2. The CDR3 extends over 15 amino acids. V trimming: 1 base; J trimming: 7 bases; junction bases outside the gene matches: 6. Germline loops: CDR1 LGHNA, CDR2 YSLEER. CDR3 in DNA: TGCGCCAGCAGCCAAGGGACTAGCCGGCGAAATGAGCAGTTCTTC. It is translated as CASSQGTSRRNEQFF.

This clonotype was observed a handful of times. CDR3 bases: TGCAGTGCACAACTAGCGCGGGAGACCCAGTACTTC. It is translated as CSAQLARETQYF. V and J are TRBV20-1 and TRBJ2-5; 7 positions match TRBD2. Germline CDR1 is DFQATT and CDR2 is SNEGSKA (reference sequence). V gave up 6 bases and J gave up 5 bases; unmatched junction bases: 6. The CDR3 is made up of 12 amino acids.

This clonotype was found a few times. CDR3 in amino acids: CAIRPGQGDEQYF. The CDR3 DNA sequence: TGTGCCATCAGGCCGGGACAGGGGGACGAGCAGTACTTC. The chain links TRBV10-3 to TRBJ2-7; 11 positions match TRBD1. This CDR3 spans 13 amino acids. V was clipped by 6 bases and J by 5 bases; unmatched bases: 3. Germline V CDR1 and CDR2: ENHRY, SYGVKD.

The chain is built from TRBV20-1 and TRBJ2-7; the D is unclear. The CDR3 is made up of 11 amino acids. V was shortened by 6 bases and J by 7 bases, with 13 bases between the two germline ends. CDR1 and CDR2 from the germline V gene are DFQATT and SNEGSKA (reference sequence). The CDR3 reads CSARFLKEQYF. The CDR3 DNA is TGCAGTGCCAGATTCCTGAAAGAGCAGTACTTC.

V usage is TRBV4-1 and J usage is TRBJ2-3; D gene uncertain. Trimming pared 0 bases from V and 2 bases from J, leaving 12 bases between. Germline V CDR1 and CDR2: MGHRA, YSYEKL. The CDR3 loop spans 16 amino acids. DNA of the CDR3: TGCGCCAGCAGCCAAGATTTTGCAGAGAACACAGATACGCAGTATTTT. It yields the protein CASSQDFAENTDTQYF.

This clonotype was seen a few times. The chain employs TRBV25-1 and TRBJ1-1, with unresolved D. Germline CDR1 is MGHDK and CDR2 is SYGVNS. This CDR3 comprises 11 residues. Trimming took 5 bases from V and 12 from J, leaving 13 bases between them. As DNA, the CDR3 is TGTGCCAGCAGTCGAACGGGGTTATCTTTCTTT. This codes for CASSRTGLSFF.

This clonotype was seen a handful of times. The CDR3 DNA sequence: TGCAGCGCCGTAGACCGCACAGATACGCAGTATTTT. Translated: CSAVDRTDTQYF. The chain recombines TRBV29-1 with TRBJ2-3; D is unresolved. V dropped 7 bases and J dropped 1 base, with 9 bases sitting between them. This CDR3 has 12 amino acids. Looked up from germline, CDR1 is SQVTM and CDR2 is ANQGSEA.

This sequence joins TRBV20-1 and TRBJ2-7, with D hard to call. With 5 bases removed from V and 3 bases from J, the gap between germline ends came to 2 bases. The CDR3 runs 9 residues. The V gene's germline CDR1 is DFQATT and CDR2 SNEGSKA (reference sequence). The CDR3 is CSARYEQYF. The CDR3 DNA follows: TGCAGTGCTCGCTACGAGCAGTACTTC.

The sample holds many counts of this clonotype. Relative to the germline gene, one junction end is altered; a read error may explain this. V usage is TRBV5-1 and J usage is TRBJ1-1, with D possibly being TRBD1 (5 bases). Germline CDR1 and CDR2: SGHRS and YFSETQ. This CDR3 is 14 amino acids long. The CDR3: CASSPLGANTEAFF. CDR3 sequence (DNA): TGTGCCAGCAGTCCCCTCGGGGCCAACACTGAAGCTTTCTTT.

The CDR3 DNA reads TGTGCCAGCAGCCCCCCTCAGAACACCGGGGAGCTGTTTTTT. Amino acid sequence: CASSPPQNTGELFF. The J gene is TRBJ2-2, the V gene TRBV7-3; no clear D. V dropped 5 bases and J dropped 1 base, with 8 bases sitting between them. Germline V gene sequence: CDR1 SGHTA, CDR2 FQGTGA. The CDR3 consists of 14 residues.

The V call is TRBV3-1, the J call TRBJ1-1, with D unclear. This CDR3 region has 14 residues. V dropped 7 bases and J dropped 1 base, with 13 bases sitting between them. CDR1 LGHDT and CDR2 YNNKEL come from the germline V gene (reference sequence). CDR3 DNA sequence: TGTGCCAGCACCCATGGGGAGGCGAACACTGAAGCTTTCTTT. Amino acids: CASTHGEANTEAFF.

This clonotype was seen more than once but under ten times. The chain combines TRBV6-5 with TRBJ1-2; 7 nucleotides line up with TRBD1. The V segment lost 4 bases and the J segment 4 bases; nucleotides outside the gene matches: 6. This CDR3 comprises 14 residues. Germline V CDR1 and CDR2: MNHEY, SVGAGI. The CDR3 DNA reads as TGTGCCAGCAGTTCAGGAGACAGGGCCTATGGCTACACCTTC. It is translated as CASSSGDRAYGYTF.

This clonotype was detected a few times. The CDR3 coding sequence is TGTGCCAGTACCCCGGGACCTTCGAACACTGAAGCTTTCTTT. This translates into CASTPGPSNTEAFF. This sequence joins TRBV19 and TRBJ1-1, with D maybe TRBD1 (5 bases). V lost 7 bases, J lost 1 base, and 13 bases lay in between. The CDR3 consists of 14 residues. Germline lookup yields CDR1 LNHDA and CDR2 SQIVND (reference sequence).

V gene TRBV29-1 combines with J gene TRBJ2-1, with 10 positions matching TRBD1. The trim removed 5 bases at V and 8 bases at J, leaving 6 bases unmatched. Looked up from germline, CDR1 is SQVTM and CDR2 is ANQGSEA. CDR3 length: 13 residues. CDR3 residues: CSVLSTGGDEQFF. The DNA of the CDR3 is TGCAGCGTTCTTTCGACAGGGGGCGATGAGCAGTTCTTC.

In its sample, this clonotype was seen a few times. The chain joins TRBV7-9 to TRBJ2-7; TRBD1 might be the D (6 bases). This CDR3 comprises 16 residues. V lost 4 bases and J lost 2, with 18 bases in between. The germline gives CDR1 SEHNR, CDR2 FQNEAQ (reference sequence). The CDR3, as DNA: TGTGCCAGCAGCTGGGGAACACAGGGTGTCCCCTACGAGCAGTACTTC. Protein: CASSWGTQGVPYEQYF.

V gene TRBV4-2 combines with J gene TRBJ2-3; 7 bases are shared with TRBD2. This CDR3 spans 18 amino acids. In germline, CDR1 is LGHNA, CDR2 YNFKEQ. V lost 0 bases to trimming and J lost 0 bases; unmatched junction nucleotides: 9. Here the CDR3 reads CASSQDMNLAASTDTQYF. In DNA form, the CDR3 reads TGTGCCAGCAGCCAAGATATGAACCTAGCGGCTAGCACAGATACGCAGTATTTT.

This rearrangement joins TRBV4-1 to TRBJ2-3, with D tentatively TRBD1 or TRBD2 (5 bases each). V lost 4 bases, J lost 5 bases, and 13 bases lay in between. The CDR3 loop spans 14 amino acids. CDR1 MGHRA and CDR2 YSYEKL come from the germline V gene. For the CDR3, the DNA is TGCGCCAGCAGCCTATTGGGGGAGAAAGATACGCAGTATTTT. Translating it yields CASSLLGEKDTQYF.

V is TRBV7-2 and J is TRBJ1-3; D gene unclear. The V end lost 7 bases, the J end lost 0 bases, and 13 bases lay between the germline ends. Germline V gene lookup returns CDR1 SGHTA and CDR2 FQGNSA. The CDR3 has 15 amino acids. This CDR3 is CASTPDSNSGNTIYF. CDR3 in DNA: TGTGCCAGCACCCCGGATTCGAACTCTGGAAACACCATATATTTT.

This chain links TRBV9 with TRBJ2-7; D is uncertain. The length of the CDR3 is 15 residues. Trimming shortened V by 0 bases and J by 6 bases, and 16 bases separated the two germline ends. The germline CDR1 and CDR2 sequences are SGDLS and YYNGEE. DNA for the CDR3: TGTGCCAGCAGCGTAGCACCCGAGCCTCGCGGCGAGCAGTACTTC. Amino acid sequence: CASSVAPEPRGEQYF. The complete variable domain, with remaining parts taken from reference TRBV9 and TRBJ2-7, reads DSGVTQTPKHLITATGQRVTLRCSPRSGDLSVYWYQQSLDQGLQFLIQYYNGEERAKGNILERFSAQQFPDLHSELNLSSLELGDSALYFCASSVAPEPRGEQYFGPGTRLTVT.